The T cell receptor beta chain described here comes from a study of Ad26.COV2.S vaccination and SARS-CoV-2 variants. On this clone: Antigen: not known.

Findings and caveats of the study: Vaccine recipients had higher spike-specific TCR breadth than placebo recipients. In TCR breadth and depth analyses, total T cell responses may have been underestimated.

Using immunoSEQ multiplex PCR, the repertoire was profiled, and TCRdb retains in-frame clones only, with some absent. The profile shows just over 350,000 clones, about 91% of them singletons. The TCR sequence derives from a human donor who had recovered from COVID-19. Material: peripheral blood, obtained after recovery from COVID-19.

This CDR3 is CASSPGTSGGLRGTQYF. CDR3 nucleotides: TGTGCCAGCAGCCCCGGGACTAGCGGGGGGTTGCGGGGGACCCAGTACTTC. This chain connects TRBV5-4 to TRBJ2-5; TRBD2 agrees at 15 bases. This CDR3 contains 17 residues. Germline trimming cut 4 bases from V and 7 bases from J; bases unmatched to any gene: 11. Germline V CDR1 and CDR2: SGHNT, YYREEE (reference sequence).